This T cell receptor (beta chain) was found in a study of T cell responses to AZD1222 COVID-19 vaccine. Trimming removed 2 bases at V and 2 bases at J, with 7 bases between. Germline CDR1 MDHEN, CDR2 SYDVKM. The CDR3 has 13 residues. Second doses that came at about 4 or about 12 weeks were put together. In the case of this clone: Its antigen is not identified.

Study findings and constraints: Among AZD1222 vaccinees, only five to seven were seropositive at baseline. The study found vaccine-associated CD4 TCRs spanning spike, dominant at 160-218 and 743-854.

Repertoires were generated with immunoSEQ multiplex PCR, while TCRdb's copy carries only in-frame clones and drops some. Of around 20,000 clones in the sample, approximately 84% were seen once. V is TRBV28 and J is TRBJ2-7; D is ambiguous. This specimen was peripheral blood, taken 28 days after the second AZD1222 dose. This clonotype was sampled from an adult who received the AZD1222 COVID-19 vaccine. CDR3 loop: CASSLGSTYEQYF. For the CDR3, the DNA is TGTGCCAGCAGTTTAGGATCCACCTACGAGCAGTACTTC.